Given below is one T cell receptor beta chain in context. The antigen this receptor binds is unknown. No much larger clone is present one base from it, and per-base qualities are unavailable. Hyperthyroidism patients were newly diagnosed, had a disease duration of under 2 months, and were aged 18 to 65 years. Exclusion was applied to patients with uncontrolled infections, other autoimmune diseases, pregnancy or lactation. Diagnoses relied on clinical symptoms, serum thyroxine and TRAb, thyroid ultrasound and orbital computed tomography. Blood from progressor patients was collected at the time of first diagnosis with hyperthyroidism, before any ophthalmopathy symptoms had appeared. PBMCs were separated from approximately 10 ml of fresh peripheral blood using Ficoll-Paque density gradient centrifugation. Patients classed as progressors first received a Graves' hyperthyroidism diagnosis and then went on to develop ophthalmopathy during follow-up. Trizol reagent was used to extract total RNA, and RNA quality was then checked on an Agilent 2100 Bioanalyzer.

TCR beta CDR3 regions were amplified from RNA transcripts. The TCR CDR3 was subjected to a first round of RT-PCR using the HTBI primer set and the Qiagen OneStep RT-PCR kit. Libraries were constructed in a second round of multiplex PCR, after which size selection and purification were performed. The libraries were sequenced on an Illumina HiSeq2000 using paired-end 100 bp reads. Under the source paper's analysis protocol: SOAPnuke was used to process the raw data, throwing out any read that contained adapters or uncalled bases, had a mean Phred below 15, or lacked an exact constant-primer or identifier match. COPE v1.2.5 was used to merge high-quality paired reads, and clonotypes were defined as unique nucleotide sequences. Clonotypes were aligned to IMGT TRBV, TRBD and TRBJ reference segments using MiTCR v1.1. Analysis was restricted to V-J combinations with a frequency above 0.0001, which covered roughly 99% of repertoires. The TCS score was defined as the ratio of F50 (clonal expansion) to E x V (chaos), calculated using BLOSUM62-based TCRdist between CDR3 peptides within each V-J. Welch's t-statistics and random forest reduced some 510 V-J features to about 13, which were used in a naive Bayes classifier (R e1071). The public reads were run again by TCRdb, first through fastp at Q25 and then through MiXCR, and only productive beta chains were kept. Every distinct CDR3 protein forms one entry, paired with its most common genes and DNA. TCRdb, not the authors, supplied the V and J calls. For this sample the table gives approximately 370,000 distinct CDR3 sequences, of which roughly 15% were detected only once. Around a third of the sample rests with the top ten.

These data belong to a study of T cells in Graves' hyperthyroidism and ophthalmopathy (dated 2019 in TCRdb). Study-wide context: Peripheral blood samples were taken at initial diagnosis, before any treatment was given. To identify distinguishing TCR V-J signatures, a discovery cohort of around 98 patients was used, comprising 40 to 45 with Graves' ophthalmopathy and some 60 with stable Graves' hyperthyroidism. Whether ophthalmopathy could be predicted prospectively was tested in an independent validation cohort made up of roughly 19 hyperthyroidism patients plus 17 patients who later progressed to ophthalmopathy. The 75 to 100 discovery patients were divided at random into training and test sets in a 7:3 ratio. In addition, the study compared T-cell repertoires in thyroid tissue and in blood from six Graves' hyperthyroidism patients. After sampling, hyperthyroidism patients received methimazole starting at 30 mg daily, and ophthalmopathy patients received high-dose intravenous methylprednisolone. The paper reports TCR Vbeta CDR3 sequencing of over 130 peripheral blood samples: approximately 43 ophthalmopathy, under 85 hyperthyroidism and around 17 progressor patients.

General findings and caveats noted by the study authors: Ophthalmopathy was separated from stable hyperthyroidism by a 13 V-J signature model, with around 90% sensitivity and roughly 84% specificity obtained in cross-validation and 80%/75% obtained in testing. Sample size was not statistically predetermined, and investigators were not blinded to group allocation. Most expanded thyroid clonotypes (frequency above 0.001) were also detected in blood, suggesting blood repertoires may reflect thyroid immune responses. During validation, the model predicted progression to ophthalmopathy a median of around 6 months ahead of onset, with around 70% sensitivity and 72% to 80% specificity.

Measured from the cysteine to the phenylalanine, the CDR3 is 12 residues long. The read is trimmed to its CDR3 DNA, 36 bases read in frame from base 1. V is reduced by 0 bases and J by 7 bases, leaving a spacing of 7 bases between them. Reading the germline V gene (reference sequence) gives CDR1 PRHDT and CDR2 FYEKMQ. This TCR came from a woman under 40 with Graves' hyperthyroidism that later progressed to Graves' ophthalmopathy. Rearrangement joined TRBV13 to TRBJ2-7; a confident D gene designation cannot be given. Sequencing input: blood. The bases read TGTGCCAGCAGCTTAGGACAAAGTGAGCAGTACTTC. The translation is CASSLGQSEQYF.